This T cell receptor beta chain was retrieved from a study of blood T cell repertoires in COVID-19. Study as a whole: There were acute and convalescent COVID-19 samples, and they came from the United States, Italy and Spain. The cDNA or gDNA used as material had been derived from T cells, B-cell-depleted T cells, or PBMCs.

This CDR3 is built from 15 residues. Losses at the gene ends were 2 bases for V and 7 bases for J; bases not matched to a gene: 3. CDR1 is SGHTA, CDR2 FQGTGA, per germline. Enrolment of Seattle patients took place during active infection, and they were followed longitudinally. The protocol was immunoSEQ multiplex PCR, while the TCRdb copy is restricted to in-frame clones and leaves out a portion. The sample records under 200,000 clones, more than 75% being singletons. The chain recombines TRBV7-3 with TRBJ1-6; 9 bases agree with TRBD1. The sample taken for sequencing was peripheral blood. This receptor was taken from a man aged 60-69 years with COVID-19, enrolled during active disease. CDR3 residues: CASSLGGQGNSPLHF. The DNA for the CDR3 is TGTGCCAGCAGCTTAGGGGGACAGGGCAATTCACCCCTCCACTTT.